One and the same sample provided the 19 T cell receptor beta chains below, sequenced in a study of T cells in Graves' hyperthyroidism and ophthalmopathy. It was RNA transcripts that yielded the amplified TCR beta CDR3 regions. An initial round of RT-PCR targeting the TCR CDR3 relied on the HTBI primer set. Each CDR3 protein gets one entry after TCRdb re-called the multiplex PCR reads with MiXCR. The sample records roughly 630,000 distinct CDR3 sequences, 15% to 18% being singletons. Sequencing used blood. These receptor sequences come from a woman aged 25 to 39 with Graves' hyperthyroidism.

This clonotype appeared many times. The chain links TRBV24-1 to TRBJ2-3, with D unclear. The V end lost 4 bases, the J end lost 1 base, and 14 bases lay between the germline ends. Germline V gene sequence: CDR1 KGHDR, CDR2 SFDVKD. This CDR3 region has 16 residues. This chain's CDR3 is CATSDPELTRTDTQYF. The CDR3 bases are TGTGCCACCAGTGACCCTGAGCTAACCCGCACAGATACGCAGTATTTT.

This clonotype occurred a few times. The J gene is TRBJ1-2, the V gene TRBV3-1, with D perhaps TRBD1 (5 bases). The CDR3 is 15 residues long. The germline CDR1 and CDR2 sequences are LGHDT and YNNKEL (reference sequence). Trimming stripped 2 bases from V and 4 bases from J, with 14 bases between. The chain's CDR3 is CASSQNRDAFYGYTF. As DNA, the CDR3 is TGTGCCAGCAGCCAAAACCGGGACGCCTTCTATGGCTACACCTTC.

This clonotype was detected many times. The chain uses TRBV20-1 and TRBJ2-1; D remains ambiguous. V was clipped by 0 bases and J by 9 bases, with 9 bases between them. CDR3 length: 12 amino acids. Germline-derived CDR1 and CDR2 are DFQATT and SNEGSKA (reference sequence). The chain's CDR3 is CSAREQRREQFF. CDR3 coding DNA: TGCAGTGCTAGAGAACAGAGGCGTGAGCAGTTCTTC.

This clonotype was detected only a few times. The chain combines TRBV6-1 with TRBJ1-2, with D unresolved. The germline gives CDR1 MNHNS, CDR2 SASEGT. V lost 2 bases to trimming and J lost 12 bases, with 10 bases between them. This CDR3 contains 11 residues. DNA for the CDR3: TGTGCCAGCAGTGAATTGGCGGGTGACACCTTC. It is translated as CASSELAGDTF.

This sequence joins TRBV20-1 and TRBJ1-5; 8 nucleotides agree with TRBD1. With 2 bases clipped from V and 7 bases from J, the junction kept 4 bases outside the gene matches. The CDR3 runs to 13 residues. CDR1 DFQATT and CDR2 SNEGSKA come from the germline V gene (reference sequence). The CDR3 bases are TGCAGTGCTAGAAGACAGGGGAGCCAGCCCCAGCATTTT. This encodes CSARRQGSQPQHF.

V and J are TRBV11-2 and TRBJ2-5; the D gene could be TRBD1 or TRBD2 (7 bases each). This CDR3 has 15 residues. V shed 5 bases and J shed 2 bases, with 15 bases lying between them. From germline, CDR1 is SGHAT and CDR2 FQNNGV. The CDR3 bases are TGTGCCAGCAGCGGGAGGGACAGCTGGCAAGAGACCCAGTACTTC. Protein product: CASSGRDSWQETQYF. Full variable domain (remainder filled in from reference TRBV11-2 and TRBJ2-5): EAGVAQSPRYKIIEKRQSVAFWCNPISGHATLYWYQQILGQGPKLLIQFQNNGVVDDSQLPKDRFSAERLKGVDSTLKIQPAKLEDSAVYLCASSGRDSWQETQYFGPGTRLLVL.

Many counts were recorded for this clonotype. This chain uses TRBV12-3 or TRBV12-4 with TRBJ2-4, with TRBD1 matching 9 bases. Germline trimming cut 5 bases from V and 5 bases from J; bases unmatched to any gene: 4. The CDR3 consists of 14 residues. This chain's CDR3 is CASSQRDRENIQYF. In nucleotides, the CDR3 is TGTGCCAGCAGTCAGCGGGACAGGGAAAACATTCAGTACTTC.

The V gene is TRBV6-5, the J gene TRBJ2-2, with D uncertain. The CDR3 extends over 13 amino acids. Trimming removed 2 bases at V and 6 bases at J, with 7 bases between. Per the germline V gene, CDR1 is MNHEY and CDR2 is SVGAGI. The DNA of the CDR3 is TGTGCCAGCAGTTACGGGCGTGCCGGGGAGCTGTTTTTT. It specifies CASSYGRAGELFF.

In the case of this clonotype: A clone one base away is much larger, so this may be a read error. CDR3 in amino acids: CARSQTGNEQYF. The DNA for the CDR3 is TGTGCCCGGAGTCAGACTGGAAACGAGCAGTACTTC. The rearrangement uses TRBV30 and TRBJ2-7; D unclear. CDR3 size: 12 residues. The V gene's germline CDR1 is GTSNPN and CDR2 SVGIG (reference sequence).

This clonotype was picked up many times. J is TRBJ2-1 and V is TRBV2; possibly TRBD2 for D (6 bases). Germline V gene data show CDR1 as SNHLY and CDR2 as FYNNEI. Trimming shortened V by 6 bases and J by 0 bases, and 9 bases separated the two germline ends. CDR3 length: 14 amino acids. CDR3 in DNA: TGTGCCAGCAGCATCGGGGGCTCCTACAATGAGCAGTTCTTC. Translated, it gives CASSIGGSYNEQFF.

This clonotype has only a few counts. V usage is TRBV29-1 and J usage is TRBJ1-1; 9 bases line up with TRBD1. Germline-derived CDR1 and CDR2 are SQVTM and ANQGSEA. Germline trimming cut 3 bases from V and 0 bases from J; bases unmatched to any gene: 2. CDR3 length: 14 amino acids. CDR3 region: CSVDRTGVNTEAFF. The CDR3 bases are TGCAGCGTTGACCGGACAGGGGTGAACACTGAAGCTTTCTTT. Drawing the rest from reference TRBV29-1 and TRBJ1-1, the complete variable domain is SAVISQKPSRDICQRGTSLTIQCQVDSQVTMMFWYRQQPGQSLTLIATANQGSEATYESGFVIDKFPISRPNLTFSTLTVSNMSPEDSSIYLCSVDRTGVNTEAFFGQGTRLTVV.

This clonotype was counted many times. This chain links TRBV28 with TRBJ2-7, with a possible D match to TRBD1 (6 bases). There are 15 residues in the CDR3. CDR1 MDHEN and CDR2 SYDVKM come from the germline V gene. The ends were cut back, 9 bases at V and 4 bases at J, with 22 bases in the middle. Written as DNA, the CDR3 is TGTGCCAGGCTTATGCAAACAGGGCTTGCTTACGAGCAGTACTTC. As protein: CARLMQTGLAYEQYF.

Comment on this clonotype: One end of the junction varies from germline; a read error may be responsible. The genes are TRBV11-2 and TRBJ2-7, with unresolved D. The CDR3 sequence is 13 residues long. Germline CDR1 and CDR2: SGHAT and FQNNGV. The CDR3 DNA reads TGTGTCAGCAGCCCCACGGATAACTACGAGCAGTACTTC. Protein sequence: CVSSPTDNYEQYF.

This clonotype was recorded at least ten times. This chain connects TRBV27 to TRBJ2-7; D ambiguous. The germline gives CDR1 MNHEY, CDR2 SMNVEV (reference sequence). The V end lost 6 bases, the J end lost 0 bases, and 15 bases lay between the germline ends. The CDR3 is made up of 15 amino acids. The CDR3 bases are TGTGCCAGCAGAGCCGACCCACTCGTCTCCTACGAGCAGTACTTC. This codes for CASRADPLVSYEQYF.

There are a few counts of this clonotype. A much larger clone differs from this one at a single base, so this may be a read error. The chain carries TRBV6-1 and TRBJ2-3; no clear D gene. In germline, CDR1 is MNHNS, CDR2 SASEGT. The length of the CDR3 is 10 residues. Trimming shortened V by 5 bases and J by 6 bases, and 3 bases separated the two germline ends. The CDR3 here is CASSWDTQYF. CDR3 sequence (DNA): TGTGCCAGCAGTTGGGATACGCAGTATTTT.

This clonotype was seen at least ten times. The rearrangement links TRBV7-9 to TRBJ2-7; 8 bases are shared with TRBD1. The V and J ends lost 2 bases and 7 bases, in that order; junction bases with no gene match: 4. CDR1 is SEHNR, CDR2 FQNEAQ, per germline (reference sequence). The CDR3 totals 13 residues. Written as DNA, the CDR3 is TGTGCCAGCAGCTTACAGACAGGGGTTGAGCAGTACTTC. As protein: CASSLQTGVEQYF.

This clonotype was found a few times. The chain recombines TRBV30 with TRBJ2-5; 9 positions agree with TRBD1. From germline, CDR1 is GTSNPN and CDR2 SVGIG (reference sequence). CDR3 length equals 14 residues. V shed 4 bases, J shed 4 bases, and the junction held 7 bases outside the gene matches. CDR3 protein: CAWNPGTGRETQYF. Written as DNA, the CDR3 is TGTGCCTGGAATCCGGGGACAGGGAGAGAGACCCAGTACTTC.

V is TRBV6-1 and J is TRBJ1-5; D is uncertain. The CDR3 is 12 residues long. Germline CDR1 reads MNHNS; CDR2 reads SASEGT. V lost 9 bases to trimming and J lost 7 bases, with 13 bases between them. Here the CDR3 DNA reads TGTGCCAGTGAAAAGGACGGCCAGCCCCAGCATTTT. It codes for CASEKDGQPQHF.

This clonotype was recorded at least ten times. The rearrangement links TRBV6-1 to TRBJ1-2; TRBD1 matches 12 bases. Germline CDR1 reads MNHNS; CDR2 reads SASEGT. V was clipped by 5 bases and J by 6 bases; unmatched bases: 7. This CDR3 region has 15 residues. CDR3 DNA sequence: TGTGCCAGCAGTCCCGGGACAGGGGGCTTGGATGGCTACACCTTC. This encodes CASSPGTGGLDGYTF.